This TCR beta chain was sequenced in a study of Graves' ophthalmopathy and Graves' hyperthyroidism. Study summary: Ahead of any treatment, peripheral blood was obtained at the initial diagnosis.

Study results and limitations: Forecasting of ophthalmopathy progression by the model achieved roughly 69% sensitivity and roughly 72% specificity.

This CDR3 is 15 amino acids long. Trimming removed 2 bases from V and 2 bases from J, with 9 bases in between. The germline CDR1 and CDR2 sequences are MDHEN and SYDVKM. This clonotype has a count of ten or more. Its antigen is unknown. Moderate-to-severe activity, CAS ≥3, NOSPECS ≥4 and duration under 3 months were recorded for donors with ophthalmopathy. Uncontrolled infections, other autoimmune diseases, pregnancy or lactation barred patients from enrollment. The authors amplified TCR beta CDR3 regions from RNA transcripts. HTBI primers were employed in first-round RT-PCR, then a second-round multiplex PCR followed. TCRdb reprocessed the multiplex PCR reads via MiXCR and lists one record per CDR3 protein. The sample includes some 390,000 distinct CDR3 sequences, around 18% seen only once; the top ten take around 1.4%.

The chain employs TRBV28 and TRBJ2-2; weak D call: TRBD2 (6 bases). The sequence came from a woman aged 18-29 years with Graves' ophthalmopathy. Input material: peripheral blood. Written as DNA, the CDR3 is TGTGCCAGCAGTTTAGGAGGGGTTAACACCGGGGAGCTGTTTTTT. Translation: CASSLGGVNTGELFF.